Listed below are T cell receptor beta chains from one sample, sequenced in a study of Ad26.COV2.S vaccination and SARS-CoV-2 variants. The assay was immunoSEQ multiplex PCR, and TCRdb's table has in-frame clones only and misses some. Altogether 440,000 or so clones are present, 70% to 90% being singletons, with the ten largest covering about 1.7%. The sample was peripheral blood, taken in a trial of Ad26.COV2.S vaccine versus placebo. The receptors here all came from a person between 18 and 65 years old who received the Ad26.COV2.S COVID-19 vaccine or a placebo. CDR3s include the opening cysteine and the closing phenylalanine or tryptophan. A D gene is named only where the DNA matches it firmly. Some rows mark clone size as missing; the rest say once, few, many or name a class of expanded clone.

v_call: TRBV4-3; d_call: .; j_call: TRBJ1-4; clone_size: .; cdr3_aa: CASSQVFQINEKLFF; cdr3_nt: TGCGCCAGCAGCCAAGTTTTTCAGATTAATGAAAAACTGTTTTTT
v_call: TRBV4-2; d_call: .; j_call: TRBJ2-1; clone_size: many; cdr3_aa: CASSQDSTQPYNEQFF; cdr3_nt: TGTGCCAGCAGCCAAGATAGCACGCAACCTTACAATGAGCAGTTCTTC
v_call: TRBV2; d_call: TRBD2; j_call: TRBJ2-1; clone_size: .; cdr3_aa: CASRGLSGQSYNEQFF; cdr3_nt: TGTGCCAGCAGAGGCCTTAGCGGGCAGTCCTACAATGAGCAGTTCTTC
v_call: TRBV30; d_call: .; j_call: TRBJ1-6; clone_size: once; cdr3_aa: CARQKGHNSPLHF; cdr3_nt: TGTGCCCGTCAGAAGGGCCATAATTCACCCCTCCACTTT
v_call: TRBV20-1; d_call: .; j_call: TRBJ1-1; clone_size: .; cdr3_aa: CSARDLTAFF; cdr3_nt: TGCAGTGCTAGAGATCTAACAGCTTTCTTT
v_call: TRBV18; d_call: .; j_call: TRBJ1-5; clone_size: few; cdr3_aa: CASSRGEDQPQHF; cdr3_nt: TGTGCCAGCTCACGTGGGGAGGATCAGCCCCAGCATTTT
v_call: TRBV4-1; d_call: TRBD2; j_call: TRBJ2-3; clone_size: once; cdr3_aa: CASSQGGGEADTQYF; cdr3_nt: TGCGCCAGCAGCCAAGGCGGGGGGGAGGCAGATACGCAGTATTTT
v_call: TRBV6-5; d_call: .; j_call: TRBJ1-2; clone_size: .; cdr3_aa: CASSYEVYRGYTF; cdr3_nt: TGTGCCAGCAGTTACGAGGTCTATCGTGGCTACACCTTC
v_call: TRBV30; d_call: TRBD2; j_call: TRBJ2-5; clone_size: .; cdr3_aa: CAWTLLAGEGETQYF; cdr3_nt: TGTGCCTGGACCTTACTAGCGGGAGAGGGGGAGACCCAGTACTTC
v_call: TRBV18; d_call: TRBD1; j_call: TRBJ2-5; clone_size: .; cdr3_aa: CASSPLDRGETQYF; cdr3_nt: TGTGCCAGCTCTCCCTTGGACAGGGGTGAGACCCAGTACTTC
v_call: TRBV12-3/TRBV12-4; d_call: .; j_call: TRBJ1-3; clone_size: .; cdr3_aa: CASSKTGNTIYF; cdr3_nt: TGTGCCAGCAGCAAAACTGGAAACACCATATATTTT
v_call: TRBV5-1; d_call: .; j_call: TRBJ2-6; clone_size: .; cdr3_aa: CASRTSQGTGANVLTF; cdr3_nt: TGCGCCAGCAGGACATCCCAGGGGACTGGGGCCAACGTCCTGACTTTC
v_call: TRBV12-2; d_call: .; j_call: TRBJ2-7; clone_size: .; cdr3_aa: CASRRTYDRFRRRGQYF; cdr3_nt: TGTGCAAGTCGCCGGACCTATGACAGGTTTCGTCGACGAGGGCAGTACTTC
v_call: TRBV3-1/TRBV3-2; d_call: .; j_call: TRBJ2-5; clone_size: .; cdr3_aa: CEGGAQYF; cdr3_nt: TGTGAGGGGGGGGCCCAGTACTTC
v_call: TRBV2; d_call: TRBD1; j_call: TRBJ1-1; clone_size: .; cdr3_aa: CASSRTGANTEAFF; cdr3_nt: TGTGCCAGCAGTCGGACAGGGGCGAACACTGAAGCTTTCTTT
v_call: TRBV11-2; d_call: TRBD2; j_call: TRBJ2-3; clone_size: .; cdr3_aa: CASSFSAGAPDTQYF; cdr3_nt: TGTGCCAGCAGCTTTTCGGCGGGAGCACCAGATACGCAGTATTTT
v_call: TRBV5-8; d_call: .; j_call: TRBJ2-5; clone_size: .; cdr3_aa: CASSINRETQYF; cdr3_nt: TGTGCCAGCAGCATAAACAGGGAGACCCAGTACTTC
v_call: TRBV7-6; d_call: .; j_call: TRBJ2-2; clone_size: .; cdr3_aa: CASSLGANTGELFF; cdr3_nt: TGTGCCAGCAGCTTGGGGGCGAACACCGGGGAGCTGTTTTTT
v_call: TRBV12-2; d_call: .; j_call: TRBJ1-5; clone_size: .; cdr3_aa: CASRPPRDRGGYQPQHF; cdr3_nt: TGTGCAAGTCGCCCACCTAGGGACAGGGGTGGTTATCAGCCCCAGCATTTT
v_call: TRBV5-8; d_call: TRBD2; j_call: TRBJ2-3; clone_size: .; cdr3_aa: CASSSISGGGRSAQYF; cdr3_nt: TGTGCCAGCAGTAGTATTAGCGGGGGCGGACGTTCGGCGCAGTATTTT
v_call: TRBV21-1; d_call: .; j_call: TRBJ1-6; clone_size: .; cdr3_aa: CASSKRKQGGSPLHF; cdr3_nt: TGTGCCAGCAGCAAAAGGAAACAGGGGGGTTCACCCCTCCACTTT
v_call: TRBV10-3; d_call: TRBD2; j_call: TRBJ2-7; clone_size: .; cdr3_aa: CAISAVRLAGGSGYEQYF; cdr3_nt: TGTGCCATCAGTGCCGTTCGACTAGCGGGAGGGTCGGGCTACGAGCAGTACTTC
v_call: TRBV6-5; d_call: TRBD1; j_call: TRBJ2-3; clone_size: .; cdr3_aa: CASSYGTGTDTQYF; cdr3_nt: TGTGCCAGCAGTTACGGGACAGGCACAGATACGCAGTATTTT
v_call: TRBV9; d_call: .; j_call: TRBJ1-2; clone_size: .; cdr3_aa: CASSVGGGDYGYTF; cdr3_nt: TGTGCCAGCAGCGTAGGAGGGGGAGACTATGGCTACACCTTC
v_call: TRBV9; d_call: .; j_call: TRBJ2-2; clone_size: .; cdr3_aa: CASSVGGANTGELFF; cdr3_nt: TGTGCCAGCAGCGTAGGAGGGGCGAACACCGGGGAGCTGTTTTTT
v_call: TRBV6-1; d_call: TRBD2; j_call: TRBJ2-5; clone_size: .; cdr3_aa: CASSDLRLAGGETQYF; cdr3_nt: TGTGCCAGCAGTGATTTAAGGCTAGCGGGGGGAGAGACCCAGTACTTC
v_call: TRBV3-1/TRBV3-2; d_call: TRBD1; j_call: TRBJ2-7; clone_size: .; cdr3_aa: CASSQQGAGEQYF; cdr3_nt: TGTGCCAGCAGCCAGCAGGGGGCTGGGGAGCAGTACTTC
v_call: TRBV14; d_call: TRBD2; j_call: TRBJ2-3; clone_size: .; cdr3_aa: CASASGGLVLYF; cdr3_nt: TGTGCCAGCGCGAGCGGGGGCCTAGTTTTGTATTTT
v_call: TRBV5-1; d_call: .; j_call: TRBJ1-3; clone_size: .; cdr3_aa: CASSPWETSGNTIYF; cdr3_nt: TGCGCCAGCAGCCCATGGGAGACCTCTGGAAACACCATATATTTT
v_call: TRBV6-6; d_call: TRBD1; j_call: TRBJ1-5; clone_size: .; cdr3_aa: CASSDAGQGNQPQHF; cdr3_nt: TGTGCCAGCAGTGACGCGGGACAGGGGAATCAGCCCCAGCATTTT